These 10 T cell receptor beta chains originate from one sample sequenced in a study of blood T cell repertoires in COVID-19 (dated by TCRdb to between 2020 and 2021). Libraries were made using the immunoSEQ multiplex PCR assay. The table comes from immuneACCESS by way of TCRdb, which keeps in-frame sequences with V and J called. Part of the clones is missing from these tables; in studies checked, under half for an unresolved V gene and the rest for unknown reasons. Recorded for this sample are hundreds of thousands of clones; about nine tenths of them occurred a single time. The ten largest clones take up roughly 6.3% of the sample. Sequencing was carried out using peripheral blood. The receptors shown here come from a woman between 50 and 59 years old with COVID-19, enrolled during active disease.

The chain joins TRBV7-3 to TRBJ2-1; TRBD2 matches at 7 bases. Trimming at V came to 3 bases and at J to 10 bases, leaving 18 bases not matched to a gene. The CDR3 has 17 residues. Germline loops: CDR1 SGHTA, CDR2 FQGTGA. The CDR3 region is CASSLEIGLAENVEQFF. The CDR3 DNA reads TGTGCCAGCAGCTTGGAAATCGGCCTAGCGGAGAACGTCGAGCAGTTCTTC.

The V call is TRBV19, the J call TRBJ1-2; D is uncertain. The germline V and J ends were trimmed by 3 bases and 4 bases, with 9 bases remaining between them. Germline values: CDR1 LNHDA, CDR2 SQIVND (reference sequence). This CDR3 is 13 amino acids long. The CDR3 DNA reads as TGTGCCAGTAGTATTCGGTTCGCCTATGGCTACACCTTC. This sequence encodes CASSIRFAYGYTF.

The chain uses TRBV5-1 and TRBJ2-5, with 8 bases matching TRBD1. This CDR3 is 15 amino acids long. In germline, CDR1 is SGHRS, CDR2 YFSETQ. V lost 2 bases to trimming and J lost 5 bases; unmatched junction nucleotides: 8. The CDR3 bases are TGCGCCAGCAGCTTTCCCGGGACAGGAGGGGAGACCCAGTACTTC. Its translation: CASSFPGTGGETQYF.

The V call is TRBV24-1, the J call TRBJ1-2; D perhaps matches TRBD1 (5 bases). The CDR3 runs 14 residues. The germline V gene encodes CDR1 KGHDR and CDR2 SFDVKD. With 3 bases removed from V and 4 bases from J, the gap between germline ends came to 11 bases. Here the CDR3 reads CATSDEVTVYGYTF. The CDR3 bases are TGTGCCACCAGTGATGAAGTGACAGTCTATGGCTACACCTTC.

The V call is TRBV7-9, the J call TRBJ2-7; D ambiguous. The CDR3 is 15 amino acids. The V end lost 0 bases, the J end lost 2 bases, and 11 bases lay between the germline ends. Germline V lookup: CDR1 SEHNR, CDR2 FQNEAQ (reference sequence). The CDR3 sequence: CASSLADNAAYEQYF. Written as DNA, the CDR3 is TGTGCCAGCAGCTTAGCTGACAACGCCGCCTACGAGCAGTACTTC.

In this sample, this clone turned up a few times. The genes are TRBV27 and TRBJ1-2, with D maybe TRBD1 (5 bases). Germline loops: CDR1 MNHEY, CDR2 SMNVEV (reference sequence). V was cut by 4 bases and J by 6 bases, with 9 bases left in between. There are 12 residues in the CDR3. The CDR3 reads CASSYTGDGYTF. The DNA for the CDR3 is TGTGCCAGCAGTTATACGGGGGATGGCTACACCTTC.

The V and J genes are TRBV19 and TRBJ2-3; 7 positions match TRBD1. The CDR3 totals 18 residues. The V segment lost 7 bases and the J segment 2 bases; nucleotides outside the gene matches: 18. Germline values: CDR1 LNHDA, CDR2 SQIVND (reference sequence). CDR3 loop: CASNEGRGFRQNTDTQYF. The CDR3 coding sequence is TGTGCCAGTAATGAGGGCAGGGGGTTTCGCCAAAACACAGATACGCAGTATTTT.

The chain couples TRBV10-2 to TRBJ2-7; TRBD2 matches 11 bases. Germline V gene data show CDR1 as WSHSY and CDR2 as SAAADI. This CDR3 has 12 residues. The V gene end was trimmed by 10 bases and the J gene end by 4 bases; junction bases not matched to a gene: 3. The CDR3 DNA is TGCGCCACCACTAGCGGGAGTTACGAGCAGTACTTC. Protein sequence: CATTSGSYEQYF.

This clone was picked up a small number of times. The chain recombines TRBV10-3 with TRBJ2-5, with TRBD2 identical over 14 bases. Germline V gene data show CDR1 as ENHRY and CDR2 as SYGVKD. Trimming at V came to 6 bases and at J to 7 bases, leaving 16 bases not matched to a gene. This CDR3 comprises 18 residues. CDR3 bases: TGTGCCATCAGAGCCGGGACTAGCGGGGGCGAAGAAGCGGGGACCCAGTACTTC. It translates to CAIRAGTSGGEEAGTQYF.

This chain uses TRBV6-5 with TRBJ1-1; 7 positions agree with TRBD1. The CDR3 extends over 15 amino acids. With 2 bases clipped from V and 1 base from J, the junction kept 4 bases outside the gene matches. Germline V gives CDR1 MNHEY, CDR2 SVGAGI. The CDR3 sequence is CASSYQTGRNTEAFF. The CDR3 region has the DNA TGTGCCAGCAGTTACCAGACAGGGAGGAACACTGAAGCTTTCTTT.